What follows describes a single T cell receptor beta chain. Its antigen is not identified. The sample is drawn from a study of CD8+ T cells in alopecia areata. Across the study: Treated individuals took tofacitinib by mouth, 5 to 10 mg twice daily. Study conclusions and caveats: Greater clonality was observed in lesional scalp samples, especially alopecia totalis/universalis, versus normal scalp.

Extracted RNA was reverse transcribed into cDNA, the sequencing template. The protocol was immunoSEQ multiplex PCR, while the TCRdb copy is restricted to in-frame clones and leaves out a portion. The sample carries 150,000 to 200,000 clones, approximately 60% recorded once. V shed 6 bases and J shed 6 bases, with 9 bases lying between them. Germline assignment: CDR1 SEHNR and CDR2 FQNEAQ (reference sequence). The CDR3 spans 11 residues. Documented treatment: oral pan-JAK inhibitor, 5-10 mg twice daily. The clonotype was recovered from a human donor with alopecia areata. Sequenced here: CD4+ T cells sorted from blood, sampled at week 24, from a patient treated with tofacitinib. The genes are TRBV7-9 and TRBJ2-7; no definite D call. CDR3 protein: CASRGIREQYF. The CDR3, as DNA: TGTGCCAGCAGGGGGATACGCGAGCAGTACTTC.